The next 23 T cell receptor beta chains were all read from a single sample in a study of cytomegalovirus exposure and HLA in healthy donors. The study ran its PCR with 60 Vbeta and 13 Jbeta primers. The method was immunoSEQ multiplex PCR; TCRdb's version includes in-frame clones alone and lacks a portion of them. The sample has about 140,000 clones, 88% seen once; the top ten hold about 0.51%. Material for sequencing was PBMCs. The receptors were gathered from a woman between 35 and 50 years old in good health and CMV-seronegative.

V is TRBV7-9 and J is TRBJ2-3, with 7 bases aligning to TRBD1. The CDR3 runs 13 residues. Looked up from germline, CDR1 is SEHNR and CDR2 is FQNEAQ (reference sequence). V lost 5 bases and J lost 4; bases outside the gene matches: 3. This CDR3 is CASSTGDSDTQYF. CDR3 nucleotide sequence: TGTGCCAGCAGCACAGGGGATTCAGATACGCAGTATTTT.

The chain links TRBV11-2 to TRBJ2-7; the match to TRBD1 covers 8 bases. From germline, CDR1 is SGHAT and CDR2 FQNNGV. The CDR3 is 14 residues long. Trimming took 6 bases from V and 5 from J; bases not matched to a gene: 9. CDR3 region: CASRSYARGHEQYF. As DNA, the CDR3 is TGTGCCAGCAGGTCTTATGCCAGGGGGCACGAGCAGTACTTC.

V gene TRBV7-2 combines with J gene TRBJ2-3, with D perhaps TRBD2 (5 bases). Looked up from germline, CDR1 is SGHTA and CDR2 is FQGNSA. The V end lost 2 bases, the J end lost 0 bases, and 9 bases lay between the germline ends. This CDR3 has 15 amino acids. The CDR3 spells CASSLWGASTDTQYF. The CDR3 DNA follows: TGTGCCAGCAGCTTATGGGGAGCTAGCACAGATACGCAGTATTTT.

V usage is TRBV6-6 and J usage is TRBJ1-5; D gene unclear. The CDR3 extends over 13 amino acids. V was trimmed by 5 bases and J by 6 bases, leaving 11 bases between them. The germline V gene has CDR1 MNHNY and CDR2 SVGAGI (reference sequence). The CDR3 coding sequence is TGTGCCAGCAGTCTCCCAGGAGGTCAGCCCCAGCATTTT. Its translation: CASSLPGGQPQHF.

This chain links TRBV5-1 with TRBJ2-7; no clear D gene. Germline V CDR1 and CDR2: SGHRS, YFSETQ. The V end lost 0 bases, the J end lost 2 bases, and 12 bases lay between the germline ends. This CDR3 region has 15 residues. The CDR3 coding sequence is TGCGCCAGCAGCTTGGTCCCCGAGTACGCCTACGAGCAGTACTTC. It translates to CASSLVPEYAYEQYF.

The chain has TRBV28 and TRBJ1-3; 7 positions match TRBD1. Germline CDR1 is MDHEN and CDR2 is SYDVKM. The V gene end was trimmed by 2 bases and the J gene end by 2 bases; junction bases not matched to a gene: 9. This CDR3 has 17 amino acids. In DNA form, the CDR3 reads TGTGCCAGCAGTTTAGGGCCCGCGACAGGGACTGGAAACACCATATATTTT. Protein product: CASSLGPATGTGNTIYF.

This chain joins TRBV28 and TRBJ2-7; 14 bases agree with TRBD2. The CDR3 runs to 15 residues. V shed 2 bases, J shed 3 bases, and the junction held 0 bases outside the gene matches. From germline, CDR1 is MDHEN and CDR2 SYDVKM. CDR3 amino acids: CASSLGTSGSYEQYF. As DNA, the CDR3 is TGTGCCAGCAGTTTAGGGACTAGCGGGAGCTACGAGCAGTACTTC.

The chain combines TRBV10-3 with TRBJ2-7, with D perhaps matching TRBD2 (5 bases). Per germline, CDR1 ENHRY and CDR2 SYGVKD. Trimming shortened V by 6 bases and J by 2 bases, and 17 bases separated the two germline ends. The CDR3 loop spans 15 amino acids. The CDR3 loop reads CAISAVPSGAYEQYF. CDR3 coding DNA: TGTGCCATCAGCGCCGTACCAAGCGGCGCCTACGAGCAGTACTTC.

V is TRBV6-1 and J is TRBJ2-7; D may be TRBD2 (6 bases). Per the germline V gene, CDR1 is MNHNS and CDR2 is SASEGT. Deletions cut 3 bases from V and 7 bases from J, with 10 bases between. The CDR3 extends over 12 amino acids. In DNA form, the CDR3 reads TGTGCCAGCAGTGACCTAGGAGGGGAGCAGTACTTC. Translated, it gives CASSDLGGEQYF.

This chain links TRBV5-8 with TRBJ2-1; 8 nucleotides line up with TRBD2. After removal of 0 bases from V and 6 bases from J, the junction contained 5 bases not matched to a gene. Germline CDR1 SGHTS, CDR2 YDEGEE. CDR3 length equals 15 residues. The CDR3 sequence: CASSLVASGLNEQFF. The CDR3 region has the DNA TGTGCCAGCAGCTTGGTGGCTAGCGGGCTCAATGAGCAGTTCTTC.

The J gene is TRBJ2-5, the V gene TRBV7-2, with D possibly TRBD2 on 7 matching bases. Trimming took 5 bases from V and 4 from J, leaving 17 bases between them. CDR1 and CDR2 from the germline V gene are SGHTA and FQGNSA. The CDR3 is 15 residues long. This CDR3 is CASSLWGGASETQYF. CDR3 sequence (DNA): TGTGCCAGCAGCCTCTGGGGGGGCGCATCAGAGACCCAGTACTTC.

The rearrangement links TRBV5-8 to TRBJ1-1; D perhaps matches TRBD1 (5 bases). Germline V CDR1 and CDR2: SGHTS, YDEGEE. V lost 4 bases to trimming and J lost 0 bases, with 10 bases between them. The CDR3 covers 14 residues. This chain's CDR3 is CASSDQGLNTEAFF. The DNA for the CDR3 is TGTGCCAGCAGCGATCAGGGTCTGAACACTGAAGCTTTCTTT.

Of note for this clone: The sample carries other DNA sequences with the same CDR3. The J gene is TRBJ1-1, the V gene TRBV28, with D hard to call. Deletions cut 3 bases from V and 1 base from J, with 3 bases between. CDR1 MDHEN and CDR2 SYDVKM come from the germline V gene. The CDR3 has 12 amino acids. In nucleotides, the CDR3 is TGTGCCAGCAGTTTCAGGAACACTGAAGCTTTCTTT. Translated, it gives CASSFRNTEAFF.

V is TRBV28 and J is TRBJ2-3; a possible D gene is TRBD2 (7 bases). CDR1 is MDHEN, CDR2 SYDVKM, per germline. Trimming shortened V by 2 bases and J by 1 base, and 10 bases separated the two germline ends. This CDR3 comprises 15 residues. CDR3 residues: CASSLRGAGTDTQYF. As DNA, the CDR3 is TGTGCCAGCAGTTTACGGGGGGCAGGCACAGATACGCAGTATTTT.

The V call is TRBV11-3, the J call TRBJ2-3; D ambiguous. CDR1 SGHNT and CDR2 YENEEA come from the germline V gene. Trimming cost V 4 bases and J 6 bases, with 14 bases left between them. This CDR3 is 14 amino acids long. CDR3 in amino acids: CASSSRHFLDTQYF. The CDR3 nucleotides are TGTGCCAGCAGCTCCCGACACTTTTTGGATACGCAGTATTTT. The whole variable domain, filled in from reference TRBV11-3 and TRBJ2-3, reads EAGVVQSPRYKIIEKKQPVAFWCNPISGHNTLYWYLQNLGQGPELLIRYENEEAVDDSQLPKDRFSAERLKGVDSTLKIQPAELGDSAVYLCASSSRHFLDTQYFGPGTRLTVL.

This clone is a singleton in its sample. CDR3 amino acids: CASSQDSGSWSLNTEAFF. The DNA of the CDR3 is TGCGCCAGCAGCCAAGATAGTGGCAGCTGGAGTTTGAACACTGAAGCTTTCTTT. The chain couples TRBV4-1 to TRBJ1-1; no clear D gene. Per germline, CDR1 MGHRA and CDR2 YSYEKL. The CDR3 loop spans 18 amino acids. Trimming took off 0 bases at V and 0 bases at J, with 17 bases between the two ends.

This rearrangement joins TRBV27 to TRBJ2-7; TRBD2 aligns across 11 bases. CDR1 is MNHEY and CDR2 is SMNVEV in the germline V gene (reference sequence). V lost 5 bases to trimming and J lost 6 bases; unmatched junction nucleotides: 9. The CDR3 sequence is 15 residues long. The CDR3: CASSGILAGVGEQYF. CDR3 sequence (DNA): TGTGCCAGCAGTGGGATACTAGCGGGAGTCGGCGAGCAGTACTTC.

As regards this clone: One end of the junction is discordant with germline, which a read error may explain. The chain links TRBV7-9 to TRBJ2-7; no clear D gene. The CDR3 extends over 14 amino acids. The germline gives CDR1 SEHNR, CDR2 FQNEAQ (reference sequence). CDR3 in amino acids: CSSSLAGRRNEQYF. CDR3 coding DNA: TGTTCCAGCAGCTTAGCCGGCCGGCGGAACGAGCAGTACTTC.

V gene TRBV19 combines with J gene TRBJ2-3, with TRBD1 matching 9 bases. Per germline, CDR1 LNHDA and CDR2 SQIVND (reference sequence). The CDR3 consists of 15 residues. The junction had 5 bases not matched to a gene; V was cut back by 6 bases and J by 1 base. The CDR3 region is CASRQQGAGTDTQYF. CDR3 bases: TGTGCCAGTAGACAACAGGGGGCAGGCACAGATACGCAGTATTTT.

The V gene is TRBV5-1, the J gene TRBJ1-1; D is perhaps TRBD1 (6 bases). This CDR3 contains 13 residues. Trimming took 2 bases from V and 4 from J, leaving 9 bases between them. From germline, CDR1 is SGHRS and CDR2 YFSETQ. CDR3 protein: CASSFQGSTEAFF. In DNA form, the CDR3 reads TGCGCCAGCAGCTTTCAGGGGAGCACTGAAGCTTTCTTT. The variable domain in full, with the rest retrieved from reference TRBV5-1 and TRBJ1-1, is KAGVTQTPRYLIKTRGQQVTLSCSPISGHRSVSWYQQTPGQGLQFLFEYFSETQRNKGNFPGRFSGRQFSNSRSEMNVSTLELGDSALYLCASSFQGSTEAFFGQGTRLTVV.

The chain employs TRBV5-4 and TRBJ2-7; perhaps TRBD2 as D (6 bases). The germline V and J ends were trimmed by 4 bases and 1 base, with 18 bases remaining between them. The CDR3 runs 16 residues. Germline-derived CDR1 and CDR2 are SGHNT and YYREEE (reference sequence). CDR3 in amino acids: CASSRGSTRGSYEQYF. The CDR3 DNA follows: TGTGCCAGCAGCCGGGGGTCGACTCGGGGGTCCTACGAGCAGTACTTC.

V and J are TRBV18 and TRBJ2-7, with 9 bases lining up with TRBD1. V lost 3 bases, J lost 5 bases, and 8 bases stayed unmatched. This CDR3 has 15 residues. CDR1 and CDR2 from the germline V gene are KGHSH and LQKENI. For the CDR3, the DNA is TGTGCCAGCTCACCCGGCCGGGACAGGGTAAACGAGCAGTACTTC. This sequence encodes CASSPGRDRVNEQYF.

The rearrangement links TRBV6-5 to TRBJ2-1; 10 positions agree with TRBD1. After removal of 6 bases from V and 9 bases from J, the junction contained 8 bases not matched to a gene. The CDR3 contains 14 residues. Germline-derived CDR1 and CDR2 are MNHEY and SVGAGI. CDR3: CASSATGGLVEQFF. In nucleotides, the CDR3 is TGTGCCAGCAGCGCGACAGGGGGCTTGGTTGAGCAGTTCTTC.